Following are 22 T cell receptor beta chains from one sample sequenced in a study of control samples from healthy donors and cancer patients. Using immunoSEQ multiplex PCR, the repertoire was profiled, and TCRdb retains in-frame clones only, with some absent. The data hold roughly 98,000 clones, with 82% observed a single time. The sample consisted of blood. Every receptor here comes from an older woman in good health.

The chain couples TRBV29-1 to TRBJ2-5, with D unresolved. Germline CDR1 is SQVTM and CDR2 is ANQGSEA. The V gene lost 4 bases and the J gene lost 7 bases, with 13 bases spanning the gap. The length of the CDR3 is 12 residues. The CDR3 DNA reads as TGCAGCGTTGCGGCTCCGTTGGGGACCCAGTACTTC. Its translation: CSVAAPLGTQYF.

The chain recombines TRBV28 with TRBJ1-3; D uncertain. This CDR3 contains 15 residues. The V gene lost 5 bases and the J gene lost 0 bases, with 11 bases spanning the gap. Germline CDR1 MDHEN, CDR2 SYDVKM. The CDR3 nucleotides are TGTGCCAGCAGTCCCTCCAGAATCTCTGGAAACACCATATATTTT. Encoded protein: CASSPSRISGNTIYF. The full variable domain, completed using reference TRBV28 and TRBJ1-3, is DVKVTQSSRYLVKRTGEKVFLECVQDMDHENMFWYRQDPGLGLRLIYFSYDVKMKEKGDIPEGYSVSREKKERFSLILESASTNQTSMYLCASSPSRISGNTIYFGEGSWLTVV.

This clone has just a few counts. The genes are TRBV19 and TRBJ2-3; D gene ambiguous. V was pared by 6 bases and J by 5 bases, with 9 bases between. This CDR3 has 12 amino acids. CDR1 and CDR2 (germline): LNHDA, SQIVND (reference sequence). Here the CDR3 DNA reads TGTGCCAGTAGACTGTCGGGAGATACGCAGTATTTT. Translating it yields CASRLSGDTQYF.

The genes are TRBV5-5 and TRBJ1-5; TRBD1 matches at 7 bases. CDR1 is SGHKS and CDR2 is YYEKEE in the germline V gene (reference sequence). CDR3 length: 15 residues. The trim removed 0 bases at V and 6 bases at J, leaving 6 bases unmatched. The CDR3 bases are TGTGCCAGCAGCTTGGAAGGGGGCGCGGGTCAGCCCCAGCATTTT. This translates into CASSLEGGAGQPQHF.

This clone was seen a few times. The CDR3 sequence is CASRQRAGNTIYF. Written as DNA, the CDR3 is TGTGCCAGCAGGCAGAGGGCCGGAAACACCATATATTTT. The chain links TRBV5-6 to TRBJ1-3; no firm D call. V lost 5 bases, J lost 4 bases, and 10 bases lay in between. The germline V gene has CDR1 SGHDT and CDR2 YYEEEE. This CDR3 has 13 amino acids.

This clone has only one observation. The chain has TRBV19 and TRBJ2-5; TRBD1 is a possible D gene (5 bases). In germline, CDR1 is LNHDA, CDR2 SQIVND (reference sequence). V shed 1 base and J shed 5 bases, with 20 bases lying between them. The CDR3 spans 17 residues. The CDR3 DNA reads as TGTGCCAGTAGTATAGGTCGGTCCCGTGGAAAGGGGGAGACCCAGTACTTC. Its protein is CASSIGRSRGKGETQYF. Full variable domain (remainder filled in from reference TRBV19 and TRBJ2-5): DGGITQSPKYLFRKEGQNVTLSCEQNLNHDAMYWYRQDPGQGLRLIYYSQIVNDFQKGDIAEGYSVSREKKESFPLTVTSAQKNPTAFYLCASSIGRSRGKGETQYFGPGTRLLVL.

This sequence joins TRBV5-1 and TRBJ2-7; 8 nucleotides agree with TRBD2. Germline CDR1 SGHRS, CDR2 YFSETQ. The CDR3 totals 18 residues. J gave up 3 bases and V 6 bases, and 20 bases lay outside the gene matches. The CDR3 sequence is CASTPISPRSGENYEQYF. CDR3 nucleotides: TGCGCCAGCACCCCAATTTCCCCGCGTAGCGGGGAAAACTACGAGCAGTACTTC.

V and J are TRBV27 and TRBJ1-1; D is uncertain. This CDR3 is 16 amino acids long. Per germline, CDR1 MNHEY and CDR2 SMNVEV (reference sequence). V lost 2 bases, J lost 0 bases, and 13 bases lay in between. Here the CDR3 DNA reads TGTGCCAGCAGTTTAAAGGGAACCCAAATGAACACTGAAGCTTTCTTT. This translates into CASSLKGTQMNTEAFF.

This chain uses TRBV7-2 with TRBJ2-3; D not certain. Trimming left V 3 bases short and J 0 bases short, with 7 bases between. CDR1 SGHTA and CDR2 FQGNSA come from the germline V gene. There are 14 residues in the CDR3. The CDR3: CASSLVSSTDTQYF. CDR3 DNA: TGTGCCAGCAGCTTGGTATCTAGCACAGATACGCAGTATTTT.

The CDR3 sequence: CASSEMGQGGQPQHF. The DNA for the CDR3 is TGTGCCAGCAGTGAGATGGGACAGGGTGGTCAGCCCCAGCATTTT. V is TRBV6-1 and J is TRBJ1-5; 9 bases align to TRBD1. The trim removed 3 bases at V and 6 bases at J, leaving 6 bases unmatched. The germline CDR1 and CDR2 sequences are MNHNS and SASEGT. This CDR3 spans 15 amino acids.

The chain employs TRBV7-6 and TRBJ2-3; D is unresolved. CDR1 and CDR2 (germline): SGHVS, FNYEAQ. With 2 bases removed from V and 2 bases from J, the gap between germline ends came to 14 bases. This CDR3 has 16 residues. The CDR3 reads CASSLPAGPHTDTQYF. The CDR3 coding sequence is TGTGCCAGCAGCTTACCAGCCGGGCCCCACACAGATACGCAGTATTTT.

A few counts support this clone. This chain joins TRBV4-1 and TRBJ1-1; 7 bases are shared with TRBD1. V lost 1 base, J lost 8 bases, and 4 bases stayed unmatched. The CDR3 is 13 residues long. CDR1 and CDR2 from the germline V gene are MGHRA and YSYEKL. As DNA, the CDR3 is TGCGCCAGCAGCCAAGGGGACAGTCGAGAAGCTTTCTTT. This translates into CASSQGDSREAFF.

The rearrangement uses TRBV15 and TRBJ2-1, with TRBD2 matching 9 bases. CDR3 length: 16 amino acids. Trimming at V came to 0 bases and at J to 0 bases, leaving 0 bases not matched to a gene. From germline, CDR1 is LNHNV and CDR2 YYDKDF (reference sequence). CDR3 DNA: TGTGCCACCAGCAGAGAGCGGGGGGGCTCCTACAATGAGCAGTTCTTC. Its translation: CATSRERGGSYNEQFF.

The V and J genes are TRBV6-5 and TRBJ2-2, with TRBD1 matching 7 bases. V trimming: 6 bases; J trimming: 7 bases; junction bases outside the gene matches: 11. The germline gives CDR1 MNHEY, CDR2 SVGAGI. The length of the CDR3 is 15 residues. Here the CDR3 DNA reads TGTGCCAGCAGACCCGACAGGGTTGGGAGCGGGGAGCTGTTTTTT. It translates to CASRPDRVGSGELFF.

The chain combines TRBV5-1 with TRBJ2-3; D gene unclear. CDR1 and CDR2 (germline): SGHRS, YFSETQ. CDR3 length equals 15 residues. The ends were cut back, 0 bases at V and 6 bases at J, with 14 bases in the middle. CDR3 amino acids: CASSLVAVGPDTQYF. The CDR3 DNA is TGCGCCAGCAGCTTGGTAGCCGTTGGCCCCGATACGCAGTATTTT.

The chain uses TRBV6-6 and TRBJ1-6; TRBD1 agrees at 7 bases. This CDR3 spans 14 amino acids. Trimming cost V 10 bases and J 10 bases; bases outside gene matches: 13. Germline V gene sequence: CDR1 MNHNY, CDR2 SVGAGI (reference sequence). CDR3 region: CATTDRAQNSPLHF. DNA for the CDR3: TGTGCCACCACAGACAGGGCCCAAAACTCACCCCTCCACTTT.

The chain joins TRBV10-3 to TRBJ2-1, with 15 bases identical to TRBD2. The V segment lost 0 bases and the J segment 7 bases; nucleotides outside the gene matches: 4. The CDR3 runs to 17 residues. The germline CDR1 and CDR2 sequences are ENHRY and SYGVKD. CDR3 DNA sequence: TGTGCCATCAGTGAGTCATTGGGACTAGCGGGAGGAAATGAGCAGTTCTTC. Its protein is CAISESLGLAGGNEQFF.

The chain couples TRBV18 to TRBJ1-6; 8 positions match TRBD1. The CDR3 covers 14 residues. Losses at the gene ends were 6 bases for V and 10 bases for J; bases not matched to a gene: 8. The germline V gene encodes CDR1 KGHSH and CDR2 LQKENI. CDR3 DNA: TGTGCCAGCTCCCAGGACAGGGCGAACTCACCCCTCCACTTT. It codes for CASSQDRANSPLHF.

The chain joins TRBV3-1 (or the pseudogene TRBV3-2) to TRBJ2-3, with 9 positions matching TRBD2. V was pared by 1 base and J by 1 base, with 3 bases of the junction left unmatched. The CDR3 totals 16 residues. CDR1 and CDR2 (germline): LGHDT, YNNKEL (reference sequence). CDR3 DNA sequence: TGTGCCAGCAGCCAAGCCGCGGGGGGGCGCACAGATACGCAGTATTTT. This translates into CASSQAAGGRTDTQYF.

V and J are TRBV27 and TRBJ1-2; 7 bases map to TRBD1. V lost 0 bases and J lost 4; bases outside the gene matches: 2. Germline V lookup: CDR1 MNHEY, CDR2 SMNVEV (reference sequence). The CDR3 has 14 residues. The CDR3, as DNA: TGTGCCAGCAGTTTATCGGGACAGTTCTATGGCTACACCTTC. It is translated as CASSLSGQFYGYTF.

The chain employs TRBV12-5 and TRBJ2-5; 7 bases are a match to TRBD2. CDR1 and CDR2 (germline): LGHNT, FRNRAP. This CDR3 region has 11 residues. The V and J ends lost 6 bases and 9 bases, in that order; junction bases with no gene match: 4. DNA for the CDR3: TGTGCTAGTGGCTCCGGACTAGCCCAGTACTTC. Translation gives CASGSGLAQYF.

The chain uses TRBV19 and TRBJ1-4, with TRBD1 identical over 8 bases. V trimming: 7 bases; J trimming: 7 bases; junction bases outside the gene matches: 8. The CDR3 has 14 amino acids. CDR1 is LNHDA and CDR2 is SQIVND in the germline V gene (reference sequence). CDR3 sequence (DNA): TGTGCCAGTAATTCCGGGACAGGTGGTGAAAAACTGTTTTTT. Amino acid sequence: CASNSGTGGEKLFF.